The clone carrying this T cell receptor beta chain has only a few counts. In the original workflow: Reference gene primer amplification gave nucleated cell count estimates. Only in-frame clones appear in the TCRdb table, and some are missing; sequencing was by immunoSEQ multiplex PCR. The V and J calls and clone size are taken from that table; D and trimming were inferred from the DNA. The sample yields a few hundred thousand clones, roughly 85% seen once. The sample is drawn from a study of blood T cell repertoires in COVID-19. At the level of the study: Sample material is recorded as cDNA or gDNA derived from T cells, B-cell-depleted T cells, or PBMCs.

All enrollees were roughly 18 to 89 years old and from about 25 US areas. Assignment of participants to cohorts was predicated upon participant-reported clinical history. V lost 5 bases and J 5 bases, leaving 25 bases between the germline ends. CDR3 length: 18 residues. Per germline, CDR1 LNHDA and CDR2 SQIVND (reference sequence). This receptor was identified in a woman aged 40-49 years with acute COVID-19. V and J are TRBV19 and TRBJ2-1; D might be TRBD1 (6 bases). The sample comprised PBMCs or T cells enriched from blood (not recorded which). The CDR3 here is CASSDTTLDRFPHNEQFF. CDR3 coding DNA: TGTGCCAGTAGTGATACAACCTTAGACAGGTTTCCTCACAATGAGCAGTTCTTC. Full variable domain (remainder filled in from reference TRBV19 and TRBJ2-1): DGGITQSPKYLFRKEGQNVTLSCEQNLNHDAMYWYRQDPGQGLRLIYYSQIVNDFQKGDIAEGYSVSREKKESFPLTVTSAQKNPTAFYLCASSDTTLDRFPHNEQFFGPGTRLTVL.